These 13 T cell receptor beta chains were all obtained from the same sample, sequenced in a study of radiotherapy plus CTLA-4 blockade in lung cancer. Assay used: immunoSEQ multiplex PCR; TCRdb lists only in-frame clones, some missing. The table records roughly 73,000 clones, around 87% of them present only once. The material sequenced was peripheral blood, taken from a patient treated with radiotherapy plus ipilimumab. These receptors were collected from a human donor with non-small cell lung cancer that progressed on radiotherapy plus ipilimumab.

V and J are TRBV5-1 and TRBJ1-1, with D perhaps TRBD1 (6 bases). V lost 4 bases, J lost 0 bases, and 10 bases lay in between. Germline V gene lookup returns CDR1 SGHRS and CDR2 YFSETQ. The CDR3 is 14 amino acids. The CDR3 sequence: CASSGGLVNTEAFF. Here the CDR3 DNA reads TGCGCCAGCAGCGGGGGGCTAGTGAACACTGAAGCTTTCTTT.

This chain joins TRBV11-2 and TRBJ1-3; D not certain. V was shortened by 5 bases and J by 0 bases, with 5 bases between the two germline ends. CDR1 and CDR2 (germline): SGHAT, FQNNGV. The length of the CDR3 is 13 residues. The CDR3 DNA follows: TGTGCCAGCAGCCCAGTCTCTGGAAACACCATATATTTT. It yields the protein CASSPVSGNTIYF.

This clone was observed once. The chain joins TRBV7-2 to TRBJ1-2, with D possibly TRBD1 on 5 matching bases. Germline V gene lookup returns CDR1 SGHTA and CDR2 FQGNSA. The germline V and J ends were trimmed by 2 bases and 10 bases, with 11 bases remaining between them. This CDR3 region has 12 residues. CDR3 sequence (DNA): TGTGCCAGCAGCTTACCAGGGTTGCACTACACCTTC. It encodes CASSLPGLHYTF.

The V gene is TRBV19, the J gene TRBJ1-5, with D tentatively TRBD1 (5 bases). CDR1 is LNHDA, CDR2 SQIVND, per germline (reference sequence). V lost 0 bases to trimming and J lost 2 bases, with 5 bases between them. The CDR3 has 14 amino acids. CDR3 sequence reads: CASSIEGGNQPQHF. The CDR3 DNA sequence: TGTGCCAGTAGTATAGAGGGGGGCAATCAGCCCCAGCATTTT.

V usage is TRBV5-6 and J usage is TRBJ1-2; possible D gene TRBD1, 6 bases. V gave up 4 bases and J gave up 0 bases, with 19 bases separating them. CDR3 length: 17 residues. Germline CDR1 is SGHDT and CDR2 is YYEEEE. The CDR3 region is CASSLAVGGNPNYGYTF. CDR3 bases: TGTGCCAGCAGCCTGGCGGTAGGGGGAAATCCTAACTATGGCTACACCTTC.

As regards this clone: This specimen includes other DNA sequences encoding the same CDR3. The gene calls are TRBV6-6 and TRBJ2-3; D remains ambiguous. Trimming removed 6 bases from V and 2 bases from J, with 3 bases in between. CDR1 and CDR2 from the germline V gene are MNHNY and SVGAGI (reference sequence). CDR3 length equals 11 residues. CDR3 DNA sequence: TGTGCCAGCAGCGCCACAGATACGCAGTATTTT. Translated, it gives CASSATDTQYF.

The genes are TRBV9 and TRBJ2-1, with D possibly TRBD2 on 5 matching bases. With 4 bases removed from V and 0 bases from J, the gap between germline ends came to 14 bases. This CDR3 is 16 amino acids long. CDR1 and CDR2 from the germline V gene are SGDLS and YYNGEE. CDR3 in DNA: TGTGCCAGCAGCTCTCACTATGGACTCTCCTACAATGAGCAGTTCTTC. It yields the protein CASSSHYGLSYNEQFF. Based on the CDR3 plus reference TRBV9 and TRBJ2-1, the full variable domain is DSGVTQTPKHLITATGQRVTLRCSPRSGDLSVYWYQQSLDQGLQFLIQYYNGEERAKGNILERFSAQQFPDLHSELNLSSLELGDSALYFCASSSHYGLSYNEQFFGPGTRLTVL.

This rearrangement joins TRBV6-1 to TRBJ2-6, with no clear D. Deletions cut 6 bases from V and 4 bases from J, with 13 bases between. The CDR3 extends over 15 amino acids. In germline, CDR1 is MNHNS, CDR2 SASEGT. The CDR3 is CASRDQNPGANVLTF. The CDR3 DNA reads TGTGCCAGCAGGGATCAGAATCCCGGGGCCAACGTCCTGACTTTC.

The rearrangement links TRBV28 to TRBJ2-7; maybe TRBD1 (6 bases). The V end lost 6 bases, the J end lost 6 bases, and 12 bases lay between the germline ends. Looked up from germline, CDR1 is MDHEN and CDR2 is SYDVKM. The CDR3 runs 12 residues. The chain's CDR3 is CASSQGSGEQYV. In DNA, the CDR3 is TGTGCCAGCAGCCAGGGGTCGGGCGAGCAGTACGTC.

The V call is TRBV11-2, the J call TRBJ1-1; D is unresolved. V was cut by 4 bases and J by 5 bases, with 14 bases left in between. The CDR3 covers 14 residues. Germline V gene sequence: CDR1 SGHAT, CDR2 FQNNGV. The CDR3 sequence is CASSYVTDGTEAFF. In DNA form, the CDR3 reads TGTGCCAGCAGCTACGTCACGGACGGGACTGAAGCTTTCTTT.

V is TRBV9 and J is TRBJ2-7, with D perhaps being TRBD1 or TRBD2 (5 bases each). Trimming cost V 2 bases and J 5 bases, with 14 bases left between them. CDR3 length: 14 residues. In germline, CDR1 is SGDLS, CDR2 YYNGEE. This chain's CDR3 is CASSVGGAAHEQYF. CDR3 bases: TGTGCCAGCAGCGTTGGGGGTGCAGCCCACGAGCAGTACTTC.

The V gene is TRBV5-1, the J gene TRBJ2-7; possible D gene TRBD1, 6 bases. The germline V gene has CDR1 SGHRS and CDR2 YFSETQ. Trimming removed 6 bases from V and 1 base from J, with 17 bases in between. The CDR3 has 15 residues. The CDR3 loop is CASTPQTGQSYEQYF. As DNA, the CDR3 is TGCGCCAGCACCCCACAGACAGGCCAGTCCTACGAGCAGTACTTC.

This chain links TRBV28 with TRBJ1-2, with a tentative D call TRBD1 (5 bases). The CDR3 sequence is 12 residues long. Germline V gene data show CDR1 as MDHEN and CDR2 as SYDVKM. Trimming took 3 bases from V and 4 from J, leaving 6 bases between them. This CDR3 reads CASSLTVYGYTF. The CDR3 coding sequence is TGTGCCAGCAGTTTGACAGTCTATGGCTACACCTTC.